The 18 T cell receptor beta chains reported below all come from one sample, sequenced in a study of T cell responses to AZD1222 COVID-19 vaccine. Produced via immunoSEQ multiplex PCR; TCRdb's table is partial and in-frame only. The table lists around 190,000 clones, 80% to 95% of them singletons. The input for sequencing was peripheral blood, taken 28 days after the second AZD1222 dose. The receptors were sampled from an adult who received the AZD1222 COVID-19 vaccine.

The rearrangement uses TRBV7-2 and TRBJ1-1; no definite D call. The CDR3 length is 15 residues. CDR1 is SGHTA and CDR2 is FQGNSA in the germline V gene. Trimming shortened V by 3 bases and J by 1 base, and 12 bases separated the two germline ends. The CDR3 bases are TGTGCCAGCAGCTTGTCGCGAGGGCGGAACACTGAAGCTTTCTTT. Residues: CASSLSRGRNTEAFF.

The gene calls are TRBV7-2 and TRBJ1-2, with 10 nucleotides matching TRBD1. The CDR3 is made up of 16 amino acids. The V and J ends lost 3 bases and 3 bases, in that order; junction bases with no gene match: 7. CDR1 is SGHTA and CDR2 is FQGNSA in the germline V gene. CDR3 in amino acids: CASSFRQGARDYGYTF. The DNA of the CDR3 is TGTGCCAGCAGCTTTAGACAGGGGGCGCGGGACTATGGCTACACCTTC.

The CDR3 DNA reads as TGTGCCACCTCTCGCGGCGGCTCCTACAATGAGCAGTTCTTC. It is translated as CATSRGGSYNEQFF. The rearrangement links TRBV30 to TRBJ2-1; D is uncertain. The CDR3 covers 14 residues. Germline lookup yields CDR1 GTSNPN and CDR2 SVGIG (reference sequence). V was cut by 8 bases and J by 0 bases, with 14 bases left in between.

The V gene is TRBV18, the J gene TRBJ1-1, with 10 bases fitting TRBD1. This CDR3 spans 14 amino acids. J lost 5 bases, V lost 6 bases, and 6 bases had no gene match. Germline V gene sequence: CDR1 KGHSH, CDR2 LQKENI. The CDR3 nucleotides read TGTGCCAGCTCGCCGACAGGGGGCAGTACTGAAGCTTTCTTT. It encodes CASSPTGGSTEAFF.

V usage is TRBV5-1 and J usage is TRBJ1-6, with TRBD1 matching over 11 bases. The CDR3 length is 16 residues. The germline V gene has CDR1 SGHRS and CDR2 YFSETQ. Trimming removed 2 bases from V and 10 bases from J; junction bases left unmatched: 8. The CDR3, as DNA: TGCGCCAGCAGCTTTACCCCGGACAGGGGGCTATCACCCCTCCACTTT. It encodes CASSFTPDRGLSPLHF.

The rearrangement links TRBV5-1 to TRBJ2-1; maybe TRBD1 (5 bases). The V gene's germline CDR1 is SGHRS and CDR2 YFSETQ. V was cut by 4 bases and J by 9 bases, with 17 bases left in between. This CDR3 contains 14 residues. Here the CDR3 DNA reads TGCGCCAGCAGCATGGACAAATTAGCCGGTGAGCAGTTCTTC. Residues: CASSMDKLAGEQFF. Based on the CDR3 plus reference TRBV5-1 and TRBJ2-1, the full variable domain is KAGVTQTPRYLIKTRGQQVTLSCSPISGHRSVSWYQQTPGQGLQFLFEYFSETQRNKGNFPGRFSGRQFSNSRSEMNVSTLELGDSALYLCASSMDKLAGEQFFGPGTRLTVL.

This chain connects TRBV11-3 to TRBJ2-5; maybe TRBD1 (6 bases). V was pared by 1 base and J by 0 bases, with 12 bases between. The CDR3 spans 16 residues. Germline V gene lookup returns CDR1 SGHNT and CDR2 YENEEA. CDR3 in amino acids: CASSLGGGRYQETQYF. Here the CDR3 DNA reads TGTGCCAGCAGCTTAGGAGGGGGACGGTACCAAGAGACCCAGTACTTC.

The chain links TRBV18 to TRBJ1-5, with TRBD1 as a possible D gene (5 bases). The length of the CDR3 is 16 residues. V dropped 3 bases and J dropped 0 bases, with 12 bases sitting between them. Germline V gene sequence: CDR1 KGHSH, CDR2 LQKENI. CDR3 in amino acids: CASSPGGDYSNQPQHF. The CDR3 nucleotides read TGTGCCAGCTCACCTGGAGGGGACTATAGCAATCAGCCCCAGCATTTT.

The chain employs TRBV6-5 and TRBJ2-7; 7 bases line up with TRBD1. CDR1 and CDR2 from the germline V gene are MNHEY and SVGAGI. The CDR3 extends over 13 amino acids. J lost 3 bases, V lost 8 bases, and 7 bases had no gene match. Written as DNA, the CDR3 is TGTGCCAGCTCCACCAGGGGGAGCTACGAGCAGTACTTC. Translating gives CASSTRGSYEQYF.

The V call is TRBV7-2, the J call TRBJ2-5; 9 bases are a match to TRBD2. The CDR3 runs to 15 residues. Germline V CDR1 and CDR2: SGHTA, FQGNSA. The V gene end was trimmed by 2 bases and the J gene end by 7 bases; junction bases not matched to a gene: 8. The CDR3 DNA reads as TGTGCCAGCAGCTTACGACTAGCGGTGCAGGGGACCCAGTACTTC. This sequence encodes CASSLRLAVQGTQYF.

The chain couples TRBV25-1 to TRBJ2-1; 9 bases are a match to TRBD2. V shed 0 bases, J shed 5 bases, and the junction held 5 bases outside the gene matches. The CDR3 extends over 16 amino acids. Germline-derived CDR1 and CDR2 are MGHDK and SYGVNS. CDR3 sequence: CASSEYSGRGHNEQFF. The CDR3 DNA reads as TGTGCCAGCAGTGAATATAGCGGGAGAGGGCACAATGAGCAGTTCTTC.

This sequence joins TRBV11-2 and TRBJ2-2; D uncertain. Germline V gene lookup returns CDR1 SGHAT and CDR2 FQNNGV. V was clipped by 4 bases and J by 7 bases, with 13 bases between them. CDR3 size: 14 residues. The CDR3 DNA reads as TGTGCCAGCAGCTCCGGACGAGGCTACGGGGAGCTGTTTTTT. Its translation: CASSSGRGYGELFF.

This clone turned up a few times. The chain joins TRBV14 to TRBJ1-4; no definite D call. There are 15 residues in the CDR3. Between the trimmed V and J ends, which lost 2 bases and 8 bases, there was a span of 15 bases. Germline V gene sequence: CDR1 SGHDN, CDR2 FVKESK. The chain's CDR3 is CASSQREAAGEKLFF. DNA of the CDR3: TGTGCCAGCAGCCAACGGGAGGCCGCGGGGGAAAAACTGTTTTTT.

V usage is TRBV12-5 and J usage is TRBJ2-5; TRBD2 is a possible D gene (5 bases). Germline-derived CDR1 and CDR2 are LGHNT and FRNRAP. V lost 4 bases and J lost 4, with 16 bases in between. The length of the CDR3 is 15 residues. CDR3: CASGSLTRTGETQYF. As DNA, the CDR3 is TGTGCTAGTGGTTCCTTAACTAGGACGGGAGAGACCCAGTACTTC. The full variable domain, its missing parts supplied by reference TRBV12-5 and TRBJ2-5, is DARVTQTPRHKVTEMGQEVTMRCQPILGHNTVFWYRQTMMQGLELLAYFRNRAPLDDSGMPKDRFSAEMPDATLATLKIQPSEPRDSAVYFCASGSLTRTGETQYFGPGTRLLVL.

This chain uses TRBV10-1 with TRBJ1-4; D is unclear. Deletions cut 8 bases from V and 6 bases from J, with 10 bases between. Germline-derived CDR1 and CDR2 are WNHNN and SYGVQD (reference sequence). The CDR3 runs to 12 residues. Written as DNA, the CDR3 is TGCGCCAGCGGGGAAAGCCATGAAAAACTGTTTTTT. Translation gives CASGESHEKLFF.

The chain has TRBV27 and TRBJ2-5; no definite D call. Trimming left V 3 bases short and J 3 bases short, with 8 bases between. Germline V gene data show CDR1 as MNHEY and CDR2 as SMNVEV (reference sequence). The CDR3 consists of 13 residues. The CDR3 DNA follows: TGTGCCAGCAGTTTTCAGGTCAAAGAGACCCAGTACTTC. It codes for CASSFQVKETQYF.

The chain employs TRBV5-5 and TRBJ1-2; no firm D call. Germline loops: CDR1 SGHKS, CDR2 YYEKEE (reference sequence). The CDR3 loop spans 14 amino acids. The V end was cut by 4 bases, the J end by 3 bases, with 13 bases between. In nucleotides, the CDR3 is TGTGCCAGCAGCCTTATCGCCGTAGACTATGGCTACACCTTC. Translating it yields CASSLIAVDYGYTF. The entire variable domain, with the rest obtained from reference TRBV5-5 and TRBJ1-2, is as follows: DAGVTQSPTHLIKTRGQQVTLRCSPISGHKSVSWYQQVLGQGPQFIFQYYEKEERGRGNFPDRFSARQFPNYSSELNVNALLLGDSALYLCASSLIAVDYGYTFGSGTRLTVV.

This clone was detected once. V usage is TRBV7-2 and J usage is TRBJ2-1, with 8 bases matching TRBD2. V lost 3 bases and J lost 7; bases outside the gene matches: 8. The CDR3 extends over 15 amino acids. Germline V gene sequence: CDR1 SGHTA, CDR2 FQGNSA. CDR3 DNA sequence: TGTGCCAGCAGCTTCTCGGGCGCGGGAGGTAATGAGCAGTTCTTC. Protein sequence: CASSFSGAGGNEQFF. Full variable domain (rest looked up from reference TRBV7-2 and TRBJ2-1): GAGVSQSPSNKVTEKGKDVELRCDPISGHTALYWYRQSLGQGLEFLIYFQGNSAPDKSGLPSDRFSAERTGGSVSTLTIQRTQQEDSAVYLCASSFSGAGGNEQFFGPGTRLTVL.